The subject of this entry is one TCR beta chain. The sample belongs to a study of blood T cell repertoires in COVID-19. Study information: Sample material is recorded as cDNA or gDNA derived from T cells, B-cell-depleted T cells, or PBMCs.

The study recruited people aged roughly 18 to 100 years across approximately 23 US areas. V was pared by 0 bases and J by 8 bases, with 10 bases between. The CDR3 is made up of 14 amino acids. CDR1 and CDR2 (germline): MNHEY, SVGAGI. The table came from immunoSEQ multiplex PCR; TCRdb's copy has only in-frame clones and leaves some out. The sample lists 350,000 to 450,000 clones; over 75% were seen once. This TCR was recovered from a man aged 35 to 55 in a cohort exposed to, infected with or recovered from COVID-19 (not recorded which). The material sequenced was PBMCs or T cells enriched from blood (not recorded which). The chain has TRBV6-5 and TRBJ1-4; D remains ambiguous. CDR3 loop: CASSYSGRGEKLFF. The CDR3, as DNA: TGTGCCAGCAGTTACTCTGGGCGGGGAGAAAAACTGTTTTTT.